The text below deals with one T cell receptor beta chain. The antigen it binds to is not known. Nothing much larger sits one base from this clone, and base qualities are not available. This sample was included in a study of blood T cell repertoires in COVID-19 (TCRdb year 2020). Notes on the research overall: Samples from collaborators originated in the United States, Italy and Spain and spanned both the acute and convalescent phases of COVID-19. The prospective study material was composed of cDNA or gDNA derived from T cells, B-cell-depleted T cells, or PBMCs. The dataset comprised deeply sampled blood TCRbeta repertoires from subjects exposed to, actively infected with, or recovered from COVID-19. The repertoires were made available in a free public database intended to serve as a resource for research on the immune response to SARS-CoV-2. The sample metadata nearly always contained a de-identified subject ID, COVID-19 status, age in years and sex. The samples were drawn from the first 160 participants of the ongoing ImmuneRACE study and from 1,254 subjects provided by 6 global collaborators. Where HLA class I and class II types were available, the types were taken from metadata supplied by the sample provider, not from assay-based typing.

General conclusions and limits of the study: Clinical and demographic metadata were provided uncurated, with the amount varying by source and participant.

TCRbeta CDR3 regions were amplified from genomic DNA using the immunoSEQ Assay, a bias-controlled multiplex PCR. The study's own analysis went as follows. The number of nucleated cells in each sample was estimated by amplification of reference gene primers within the assay. To quantify the absolute abundance of each unique TCRbeta CDR3 rearrangement, sequence reads were collapsed and filtered. For each sample, productive Simpson clonality was calculated as the square root of Simpson's diversity index across productive rearrangements. This immuneACCESS table, as held by TCRdb, lists in-frame sequences with V and J called but not all clones. Of the missing ones, under half trace to an unresolved V gene in checked studies; the others have no known cause. That table furnishes V, J and clone size, whereas the DNA furnished D and trimming. The sample includes some 45,000 clones, with approximately 80% observed a single time. The ten largest make up approximately 8.2% of the sample.

Each collaborating institution followed its own protocols to collect whole blood in K2EDTA tubes. Collaborator samples were shipped for TCRbeta analysis as frozen whole blood, isolated PBMCs, or DNA extracted from either sample type. From its cysteine to its phenylalanine, the CDR3 spans 16 amino acids. Only the CDR3 region is kept as DNA, spanning 48 bases read in frame from base 1. V is pruned by 5 bases and J by 1 base, leaving 9 bases of the junction without a gene match. CDR1 and CDR2, looked up from the germline V gene, are SGHVS and FQNEAQ. The specimen sequenced was peripheral blood. The chain is assembled from TRBV7-8 and TRBJ1-1; a stretch of 8 junction bases matches TRBD1. The receptor comes from a man aged 55 to 70 with acute or convalescent COVID-19. The CDR3 here reads CASSLFGQGTNTEAFF. The DNA reads as follows: TGTGCCAGCAGCCTATTTGGACAGGGAACGAACACTGAAGCTTTCTTT.